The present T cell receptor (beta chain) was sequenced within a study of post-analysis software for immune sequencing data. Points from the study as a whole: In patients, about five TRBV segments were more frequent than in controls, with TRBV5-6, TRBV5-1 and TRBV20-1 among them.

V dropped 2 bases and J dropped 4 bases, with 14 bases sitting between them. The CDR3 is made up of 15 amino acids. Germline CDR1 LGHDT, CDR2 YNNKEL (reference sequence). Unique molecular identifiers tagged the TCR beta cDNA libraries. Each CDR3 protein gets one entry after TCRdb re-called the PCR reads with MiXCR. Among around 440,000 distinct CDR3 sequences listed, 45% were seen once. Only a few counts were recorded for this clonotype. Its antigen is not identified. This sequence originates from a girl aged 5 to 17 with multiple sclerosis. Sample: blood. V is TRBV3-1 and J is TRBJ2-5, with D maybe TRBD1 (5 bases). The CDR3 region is CASSQYDSRAETQYF. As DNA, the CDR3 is TGTGCCAGCAGCCAATATGACAGTAGAGCAGAGACCCAGTACTTC.